This entry lists 18 T cell receptor beta chains sequenced from one sample in a study of response to subunit inactivated influenza vaccine. TCRdb redid the calling of the RT-PCR reads with MiXCR, one entry per CDR3 protein. The profile covers more than 600,000 distinct CDR3 sequences, with less than 20% appearing a single time and about a tenth taken by the ten largest. Sequences were derived from PBMCs from blood, sampled approximately 5 days after vaccination. The origin of the receptors is a man aged 45-65 years who received an inactivated influenza vaccine.

This clonotype occurred a few times. V usage is TRBV12-3 or TRBV12-4 and J usage is TRBJ2-1, with TRBD2 identical over 14 bases. The CDR3 consists of 14 residues. V shed 1 base and J 12 bases; nucleotides not matched to a gene: 2. CDR3 sequence (DNA): TGTGCCAGCAGTTTAGGACTAGCGGGAGGGCCGCAGTTCTTC. Its translation is CASSLGLAGGPQFF.

This clonotype was counted only a few times. Mismatch with germline at one junction end may stem from a read error. This chain connects TRBV6-2 or TRBV6-3 to TRBJ2-3; 8 bases map to TRBD2. The CDR3 is made up of 12 amino acids. Per germline, CDR1 MNHEY and CDR2 SVGEGT. CDR3 coding DNA: TGTGCCAGCAGTTCTTCCCCCCTACTAGCGGAGTTT. Translation: CASSSSPLLAEF.

The CDR3 protein is CASSQVFSGGLHGEQFF. CDR3 sequence (DNA): TGCGCCAGCAGCCAAGTTTTTAGCGGGGGGCTGCACGGTGAGCAGTTCTTC. The chain recombines TRBV4-3 with TRBJ2-1, with 10 bases aligning to TRBD2. The CDR3 is made up of 17 amino acids. Germline trimming cut 1 base from V and 9 bases from J; bases unmatched to any gene: 12. CDR1 and CDR2 (germline): LGHNA, YSLEER.

The rearrangement links TRBV5-1 to TRBJ2-3; the match to TRBD2 covers 8 bases. Germline V gene data show CDR1 as SGHRS and CDR2 as YFSETQ. The CDR3 loop spans 16 amino acids. Trimming at V came to 5 bases and at J to 4 bases, leaving 12 bases not matched to a gene. In DNA form, the CDR3 reads TGCGCCAGCAGAAATACCAGCGGGAGTTGGGCAGATACGCAGTATTTT. Protein product: CASRNTSGSWADTQYF.

This clonotype has a count of ten or more. The chain recombines TRBV5-1 with TRBJ2-7; D is undetermined. Germline V gene sequence: CDR1 SGHRS, CDR2 YFSETQ. V shed 0 bases and J shed 3 bases, with 10 bases lying between them. CDR3 length: 14 residues. The chain's CDR3 is CASSLAAVSYEQYF. The CDR3 DNA is TGCGCCAGCAGCTTGGCCGCGGTAAGCTACGAGCAGTACTTC.

This clonotype was seen more than once but under ten times. The chain employs TRBV4-3 and TRBJ2-7, with 7 positions matching TRBD2. Germline V gene lookup returns CDR1 LGHNA and CDR2 YSLEER. The CDR3 consists of 16 residues. J gave up 7 bases and V 2 bases, and 14 bases lay outside the gene matches. The CDR3 reads CASSQSSGAPGYEQYF. Written as DNA, the CDR3 is TGCGCCAGCAGCCAATCAAGCGGGGCCCCCGGTTATGAGCAGTACTTC.

Many counts were recorded for this clonotype. V and J are TRBV29-1 and TRBJ2-2, with 8 bases that match TRBD1. Germline V gene data show CDR1 as SQVTM and CDR2 as ANQGSEA. The CDR3 has 14 amino acids. J lost 8 bases, V lost 7 bases, and 12 bases had no gene match. The CDR3 sequence: CSGRQGRSTGELFF. Written as DNA, the CDR3 is TGCAGCGGCCGACAGGGGCGCAGTACGGGGGAGCTGTTTTTT.

The J gene is TRBJ2-1, the V gene TRBV19; 11 bases are shared with TRBD1. From germline, CDR1 is LNHDA and CDR2 SQIVND (reference sequence). The ends lost 6 bases at V and 8 bases at J; junction bases unmatched: 18. This CDR3 is built from 18 residues. CDR3 nucleotides: TGTGCCAGTAGCGGGACAGGGGGTAGGCTAGCGGGCGGTGATGAGCAGTTCTTC. Translating it yields CASSGTGGRLAGGDEQFF.

This clonotype was counted a few times. This chain links TRBV7-9 with TRBJ2-7; 8 positions agree with TRBD1. CDR3 length equals 17 residues. Germline trimming cut 1 base from V and 1 base from J; bases unmatched to any gene: 9. Germline V CDR1 and CDR2: SEHNR, FQNEAQ (reference sequence). The CDR3 DNA reads as TGTGCCAGCAGCTTAGTAGGAGGGGACAGGACATCCTACGAGCAGTACTTC. This encodes CASSLVGGDRTSYEQYF.

The V and J genes are TRBV7-2 and TRBJ1-6; D uncertain. The CDR3 runs 14 residues. Germline assignment: CDR1 SGHTA and CDR2 FQGNSA. The V end lost 4 bases, the J end lost 4 bases, and 8 bases lay between the germline ends. The CDR3 loop reads CASSYREYNSPLHF. The CDR3 nucleotides are TGTGCCAGCAGCTACCGGGAATATAATTCACCCCTCCACTTT. The full variable domain, in which reference TRBV7-2 and TRBJ1-6 provide the parts outside the CDR3, is GAGVSQSPSNKVTEKGKDVELRCDPISGHTALYWYRQSLGQGLEFLIYFQGNSAPDKSGLPSDRFSAERTGGSVSTLTIQRTQQEDSAVYLCASSYREYNSPLHFGNGTRLTVT.

This clonotype was counted between two and nine times. This sequence joins TRBV29-1 and TRBJ2-5; D might be TRBD2 (6 bases). Trimming removed 6 bases from V and 5 bases from J, with 13 bases in between. The V gene's germline CDR1 is SQVTM and CDR2 ANQGSEA. The CDR3 loop spans 12 amino acids. In nucleotides, the CDR3 is TGCAGCGTGATACACGGAGGGGAGACCCAGTACTTC. As protein: CSVIHGGETQYF.

The V and J genes are TRBV6-2 or TRBV6-3 and TRBJ1-5, with 7 bases that match TRBD1. The CDR3 extends over 15 amino acids. V shed 10 bases and J 3 bases; nucleotides not matched to a gene: 12. The V gene's germline CDR1 is MNHEY and CDR2 SVGEGT. CDR3 sequence: CATQPRTGVNQPQHF. DNA for the CDR3: TGTGCCACCCAACCCCGGACAGGCGTCAATCAGCCCCAGCATTTT.

The chain has TRBV2 and TRBJ1-2; TRBD1 is a possible D gene (5 bases). The CDR3 runs to 15 residues. The V gene lost 6 bases and the J gene lost 4 bases, with 18 bases spanning the gap. The germline gives CDR1 SNHLY, CDR2 FYNNEI. Here the CDR3 reads CASSPGHLRFYGYTF. The CDR3 DNA reads as TGTGCCAGCAGCCCCGGACACCTGAGGTTCTATGGCTACACCTTC.

The chain has TRBV20-1 and TRBJ2-5, with D possibly matching TRBD1 (5 bases). The CDR3 runs 14 residues. V was clipped by 3 bases and J by 9 bases, with 20 bases between them. Germline CDR1 is DFQATT and CDR2 is SNEGSKA (reference sequence). The CDR3 bases are TGCAGTGCTAGGCTGGCAGGGCCCAAGATGGCCCAGTACTTC. Amino acid sequence: CSARLAGPKMAQYF.

The chain combines TRBV4-1 with TRBJ1-5; 7 bases line up with TRBD1. J gave up 4 bases and V 0 bases, and 6 bases lay outside the gene matches. This CDR3 is 16 amino acids long. Germline V gives CDR1 MGHRA, CDR2 YSYEKL. In DNA, the CDR3 is TGCGCCAGCAGCCAAGAGGTACAGGGGAGGAATCAGCCCCAGCATTTT. This translates into CASSQEVQGRNQPQHF.

A single count supports this clonotype. J is TRBJ1-5 and V is TRBV6-2 or TRBV6-3, with D perhaps matching TRBD1 (6 bases). Germline CDR1 is MNHEY and CDR2 is SVGEGT. V was clipped by 6 bases and J by 3 bases, with 12 bases between them. The CDR3 loop spans 14 amino acids. The CDR3 region is CASSYRVNNQPQHF. The CDR3 DNA follows: TGTGCCAGCAGCTACAGGGTAAACAATCAGCCCCAGCATTTT.

In its sample, this clonotype was seen a few times. The chain links TRBV6-2 or TRBV6-3 to TRBJ1-6; 11 bases are a match to TRBD1. Unmatched junction bases numbered 9, after V lost 7 bases and J lost 10 bases. Per germline, CDR1 MNHEY and CDR2 SVGEGT. This CDR3 region has 15 residues. This CDR3 reads CASNRGQGAESPLHF. DNA for the CDR3: TGTGCCAGCAACAGAGGACAGGGGGCAGAATCACCCCTCCACTTT.

This clonotype was seen many times. The junction departs from the called germline gene at one end, perhaps through a read error. This rearrangement joins TRBV5-1 to TRBJ2-1; 10 bases fit TRBD2. Germline V lookup: CDR1 SGHRS, CDR2 YFSETQ. The CDR3 consists of 15 residues. CDR3 coding DNA: TGTGCCAGCAGCCCCGGGACTAGCGTCTACAATGAGCAGTTCTTC. Its protein is CASSPGTSVYNEQFF.